What follows are 27 T cell receptor beta chains derived from one specimen sequenced in a study of T cell repertoires in cytomegalovirus infection. These receptors have no identified antigens. TCRdb passed the reads through MiXCR, listing each CDR3 protein once. Here the sample spans fewer than 900,000 distinct CDR3 sequences, 25% to 35% being singletons. The specimen was cultured CD8+ T cells from PBMCs, collected from culture after CMV antigen stimulation. The receptors originated from a human donor in good health (CMV status not recorded). Some clones in this sample may be carry-over from other donors' samples.

Many counts were recorded for this clonotype. This chain uses TRBV7-6 with TRBJ2-1, with a possible D match to TRBD2 (6 bases). Trimming removed 2 bases at V and 0 bases at J, with 8 bases between. The CDR3 spans 15 residues. Per germline, CDR1 SGHVS and CDR2 FNYEAQ. The DNA for the CDR3 is TGTGCCAGCAGCTTATTAGCGGCCTCCTACAATGAGCAGTTCTTC. This sequence encodes CASSLLAASYNEQFF.

This clonotype has only a few counts. The genes are TRBV30 and TRBJ1-5, with 10 bases aligning to TRBD1. The CDR3 is 19 amino acids. CDR1 and CDR2 from the germline V gene are GTSNPN and SVGIG (reference sequence). With V trimmed by 4 bases and J by 0 bases, 15 bases remained unmatched. The CDR3 spells CAWIKAGQGSLFSNQPQHF. The CDR3 DNA reads as TGTGCCTGGATTAAAGCGGGACAGGGGTCACTTTTTAGCAATCAGCCCCAGCATTTT.

The rearrangement uses TRBV6-1 and TRBJ1-1, with D possibly TRBD1 on 5 matching bases. The CDR3 spans 15 residues. V lost 2 bases to trimming and J lost 0 bases, with 10 bases between them. Germline V CDR1 and CDR2: MNHNS, SASEGT. Written as DNA, the CDR3 is TGTGCCAGCAGTGAAAGGGACGCCATGAACACTGAAGCTTTCTTT. Protein sequence: CASSERDAMNTEAFF.

The J gene is TRBJ2-2, the V gene TRBV4-2; a weak D match, TRBD1 (7 bases). The CDR3 length is 15 residues. Trimming cost V 2 bases and J 6 bases, with 13 bases left between them. CDR1 and CDR2 from the germline V gene are LGHNA and YNFKEQ. CDR3: CASSQRQGGAGELFF. The CDR3 bases are TGTGCCAGCAGCCAACGACAGGGAGGTGCCGGGGAGCTGTTTTTT.

This clonotype was seen many times. This chain uses TRBV6-1 with TRBJ2-3, with TRBD1 matching over 12 bases. The V gene end was trimmed by 8 bases and the J gene end by 2 bases; junction bases not matched to a gene: 11. The CDR3 totals 17 residues. CDR1 and CDR2 from the germline V gene are MNHNS and SASEGT. CDR3 DNA sequence: TGTGCCAGCGAAAGGGGACAGGGGGCCTACTACACAGATACGCAGTATTTT. The encoded protein is CASERGQGAYYTDTQYF.

This rearrangement joins TRBV7-6 to TRBJ2-7, with TRBD2 matching over 8 bases. CDR1 and CDR2 from the germline V gene are SGHVS and FNYEAQ. With V trimmed by 1 base and J by 1 base, 3 bases remained unmatched. This CDR3 has 15 residues. The CDR3 loop is CASSLELADSYEQYF. The CDR3 bases are TGTGCCAGCAGCTTAGAACTAGCGGATTCCTACGAGCAGTACTTC.

The genes are TRBV15 and TRBJ1-1, with no clear D. V dropped 3 bases and J dropped 0 bases, with 14 bases sitting between them. The CDR3 loop spans 16 amino acids. Germline V gene data show CDR1 as LNHNV and CDR2 as YYDKDF (reference sequence). The CDR3 reads CATSRNPGSLNTEAFF. Written as DNA, the CDR3 is TGTGCCACCAGCAGGAACCCGGGCAGCTTGAACACTGAAGCTTTCTTT. Based on the CDR3 plus reference TRBV15 and TRBJ1-1, the full variable domain is DAMVIQNPRYQVTQFGKPVTLSCSQTLNHNVMYWYQQKSSQAPKLLFHYYDKDFNNEADTPDNFQSRRPNTSFCFLDIRSPGLGDTAMYLCATSRNPGSLNTEAFFGQGTRLTVV.

In this sample, this clonotype turned up many times. The CDR3 sequence: CASSLPTGGSTGELFF. In nucleotides, the CDR3 is TGTGCCAGCTCACTACCAACGGGGGGTAGCACCGGGGAGCTGTTTTTT. This sequence joins TRBV18 and TRBJ2-2; TRBD2 aligns across 7 bases. Trimming at V came to 4 bases and at J to 4 bases, leaving 9 bases not matched to a gene. The V gene's germline CDR1 is KGHSH and CDR2 LQKENI. The CDR3 is 16 residues long.

V and J are TRBV5-1 and TRBJ2-1; D gene unclear. Trimming cost V 0 bases and J 6 bases, with 13 bases left between them. The CDR3 is made up of 15 amino acids. Germline assignment: CDR1 SGHRS and CDR2 YFSETQ. As DNA, the CDR3 is TGCGCCAGCAGCTTGGTTAGTAGTTTCTCCAATGAGCAGTTCTTC. Translating gives CASSLVSSFSNEQFF. Supplemented by reference TRBV5-1 and TRBJ2-1, the full variable domain reads KAGVTQTPRYLIKTRGQQVTLSCSPISGHRSVSWYQQTPGQGLQFLFEYFSETQRNKGNFPGRFSGRQFSNSRSEMNVSTLELGDSALYLCASSLVSSFSNEQFFGPGTRLTVL.

This rearrangement joins TRBV2 to TRBJ2-7, with D possibly TRBD1 on 6 matching bases. Germline CDR1 is SNHLY and CDR2 is FYNNEI. The CDR3 has 14 residues. Trimming left V 2 bases short and J 5 bases short, with 13 bases between. CDR3 bases: TGTGCCAGCAGTGAAAGGGCAGGGGTGCACGAGCAGTACGTC. This codes for CASSERAGVHEQYV.

V usage is TRBV7-9 and J usage is TRBJ2-3; D unclear. The ends were cut back, 2 bases at V and 0 bases at J, with 12 bases in the middle. Germline CDR1 is SEHNR and CDR2 is FQNEAQ (reference sequence). The CDR3 runs 16 residues. The CDR3 region has the DNA TGTGCCAGCAGCTTATTCGGTGTTACTAGCACAGATACGCAGTATTTT. Translated: CASSLFGVTSTDTQYF.

This clonotype appeared once. The rearrangement links TRBV20-1 to TRBJ2-3; D call uncertain. Between the trimmed V and J ends, which lost 0 bases and 0 bases, there was a span of 10 bases. CDR3 size: 15 residues. CDR1 and CDR2 from the germline V gene are DFQATT and SNEGSKA (reference sequence). The DNA of the CDR3 is TGCAGTGCTAGAGAGGCAACCGATAGCACAGATACGCAGTATTTT. The encoded protein is CSAREATDSTDTQYF.

This clonotype was recorded a few times. This sequence joins TRBV6-5 and TRBJ2-5; possible D gene TRBD2, 5 bases. CDR3 length: 14 amino acids. V lost 1 base to trimming and J lost 0 bases, with 6 bases between them. Germline-derived CDR1 and CDR2 are MNHEY and SVGAGI. The CDR3 reads CASSYFGDQETQYF. The CDR3 DNA follows: TGTGCCAGCAGTTACTTCGGGGACCAAGAGACCCAGTACTTC.

The chain is built from TRBV27 and TRBJ2-3; D is possibly TRBD2 (5 bases). Germline CDR1 reads MNHEY; CDR2 reads SMNVEV (reference sequence). This CDR3 contains 12 residues. The germline V and J ends were trimmed by 10 bases and 5 bases, with 13 bases remaining between them. As DNA, the CDR3 is TGTGCCATCGGGTTTCGGGGAGATACGCAGTATTTT. It translates to CAIGFRGDTQYF.

The chain joins TRBV12-3 or TRBV12-4 to TRBJ2-1; no clear D gene. CDR3 length: 12 residues. Deletions cut 6 bases from V and 8 bases from J, with 11 bases between. The CDR3 protein is CASRAVADEQFF. The CDR3 DNA reads as TGTGCCAGCAGGGCCGTCGCGGATGAGCAGTTCTTC.

The chain uses TRBV5-1 and TRBJ1-1; D gene uncertain. CDR3 length: 14 residues. V was cut by 4 bases and J by 4 bases, with 14 bases left in between. From germline, CDR1 is SGHRS and CDR2 YFSETQ. CDR3 sequence reads: CASSTVGSGTEAFF. Here the CDR3 DNA reads TGCGCCAGCAGCACTGTAGGGAGCGGCACTGAAGCTTTCTTT. The full variable domain, completed using reference TRBV5-1 and TRBJ1-1, is KAGVTQTPRYLIKTRGQQVTLSCSPISGHRSVSWYQQTPGQGLQFLFEYFSETQRNKGNFPGRFSGRQFSNSRSEMNVSTLELGDSALYLCASSTVGSGTEAFFGQGTRLTVV.

This clonotype was observed many times. The genes are TRBV27 and TRBJ2-3; 7 nucleotides line up with TRBD2. J lost 5 bases, V lost 7 bases, and 9 bases had no gene match. Germline assignment: CDR1 MNHEY and CDR2 SMNVEV (reference sequence). The CDR3 loop spans 14 amino acids. The CDR3 is CASILLAEGDTQYF. Written as DNA, the CDR3 is TGTGCCAGCATTTTGCTAGCGGAAGGAGATACGCAGTATTTT.

This rearrangement joins TRBV12-3 or TRBV12-4 to TRBJ1-2; D remains ambiguous. V shed 1 base and J shed 4 bases, with 13 bases lying between them. The CDR3 runs 15 residues. CDR3 sequence reads: CASSLGGRFPYGYTF. The CDR3 region has the DNA TGTGCCAGCAGTTTAGGAGGCCGCTTCCCCTATGGCTACACCTTC.

CDR3 protein: CASSQLSGNGYTF. The CDR3 coding sequence is TGCGCCAGCAGCCAGCTCTCAGGGAATGGCTACACCTTC. The rearrangement joins TRBV4-1 to TRBJ1-2; maybe TRBD1 (5 bases). CDR1 MGHRA and CDR2 YSYEKL come from the germline V gene. The CDR3 totals 13 residues. Deletions cut 3 bases from V and 6 bases from J, with 11 bases between.

This chain uses TRBV20-1 with TRBJ2-1; 9 bases are shared with TRBD2. V lost 3 bases, J lost 7 bases, and 7 bases stayed unmatched. Looked up from germline, CDR1 is DFQATT and CDR2 is SNEGSKA (reference sequence). The CDR3 runs to 14 residues. The CDR3 loop is CSASGSGGLNEQFF. The CDR3, as DNA: TGCAGTGCTAGCGGTAGCGGGGGCCTGAATGAGCAGTTCTTC.

The chain recombines TRBV6-1 with TRBJ1-1, with D possibly being TRBD1 (6 bases). This CDR3 has 13 amino acids. Trimming took off 1 base at V and 4 bases at J, with 7 bases between the two ends. CDR1 is MNHNS, CDR2 SASEGT, per germline. The chain's CDR3 is CASSEVRGTEAFF. DNA of the CDR3: TGTGCCAGCAGTGAAGTCAGGGGCACTGAAGCTTTCTTT.

The V and J genes are TRBV12-3 or TRBV12-4 and TRBJ2-5; the D gene is possibly TRBD1 (5 bases). This CDR3 has 12 amino acids. V was pared by 6 bases and J by 5 bases, with 10 bases between. The CDR3 sequence: CASSVAGETQYF. CDR3 DNA: TGTGCCAGCAGCGTCGCAGGGGAGACCCAGTACTTC.

The chain links TRBV15 to TRBJ2-1; the match to TRBD2 covers 11 bases. V lost 2 bases and J lost 4; bases outside the gene matches: 10. From germline, CDR1 is LNHNV and CDR2 YYDKDF (reference sequence). The CDR3 contains 18 residues. CDR3 amino acids: CATSRSLTGLADYNEQFF. CDR3 sequence (DNA): TGTGCCACCAGCAGATCACTTACGGGACTAGCGGATTACAATGAGCAGTTCTTC.

This clonotype was picked up one time. The chain joins TRBV13 to TRBJ1-5; 7 bases line up with TRBD1. J was trimmed by 5 bases and V by 1 base; bases with no gene match: 5. Germline loops: CDR1 PRHDT, CDR2 FYEKMQ (reference sequence). The CDR3 covers 15 residues. Written as DNA, the CDR3 is TGTGCCAGCAGCTTAGAAAGGGGGCGAGATCAGCCCCAGCATTTT. Its protein is CASSLERGRDQPQHF.

The chain combines TRBV27 with TRBJ2-2, with 7 bases aligning to TRBD1. Germline loops: CDR1 MNHEY, CDR2 SMNVEV (reference sequence). The ends lost 0 bases at V and 6 bases at J; junction bases unmatched: 1. CDR3 length equals 14 residues. CDR3 region: CASSLSQGPGELFF. CDR3 DNA sequence: TGTGCCAGCAGTTTATCACAGGGGCCCGGGGAGCTGTTTTTT.

The rearrangement joins TRBV7-9 to TRBJ2-7, with TRBD1 matching over 10 bases. Unmatched junction bases numbered 6, after V lost 4 bases and J lost 0 bases. Germline V gene data show CDR1 as SEHNR and CDR2 as FQNEAQ (reference sequence). The CDR3 extends over 16 amino acids. CDR3 bases: TGTGCCAGCAGCTCCGGGACAGGGGAAACCTCCTACGAGCAGTACTTC. This gives the protein CASSSGTGETSYEQYF.

The V call is TRBV19, the J call TRBJ1-1, with D unclear. CDR1 is LNHDA, CDR2 SQIVND, per germline (reference sequence). V was pared by 1 base and J by 6 bases, with 9 bases between. The CDR3 has 13 amino acids. CDR3 amino acids: CASSIAGQAEAFF. CDR3 sequence (DNA): TGTGCCAGTAGTATAGCCGGCCAGGCTGAAGCTTTCTTT.